Sequencing of this TCR beta chain was carried out in a study of cytomegalovirus exposure and HLA in healthy donors (dated by TCRdb to 2017 to 2019). Background on the whole study: In an earlier analysis of several hundred of the donors, around 290 Gb of sequence data and 120 million or so unique TCR beta sequences from about 180 million T cells were reported. An early release that covered about 600 HLA-typed donors contained about 300 gigabases of sequencing data and 65 million to 100 million unique TCR sequences. The genetic ancestry cluster associated with self-reported Caucasian donors included about 84% of the 398 genotyped donors. The study aimed to test whether signatures of past pathogen exposure could be identified by cataloging public T cell receptors. The study used immunosequencing to profile the T cell repertoires of around 600 subjects and linked those repertoires to cytomegalovirus serostatus. In addition to the first cohort of 666 subjects, a separate validation cohort of 130 or so different subjects was used. High-throughput TCR immunosequencing, statistical association of individual TCRs with disease status, and machine learning were combined to predict cytomegalovirus infection status. A later analysis re-analyzed previously published TCR beta repertoires from several hundred donors and added high-resolution HLA genotyping to study TCR occurrence patterns. The later analysis used no new phenotypic data to find candidate immune exposures, relying instead on TCR beta sequences and their occurrence across donors. To decide whether each TCR beta V gene segment behaved as functional or pseudogenic, an earlier analysis of nearly 600 of the donors relied on high-throughput TCR beta sequencing. Alongside the repertoire data, information on donor age, sex, ethnicity and CMV serostatus was compiled. A later genetic analysis used genome-wide SNP genotypes for 398 of the 666 donors, treating that subset as a discovery cohort. Every discovery cohort repertoire had been produced on one sequencing platform. HLA typing included class I and class II loci at four-digit resolution. The number of typed donors differed by locus: about 629-630 for A, B, C, DRB1 and DQB1; approximately 520 for DQA1; 606 for DPA1; and around 450 for DPB1. Roughly 5 DR-DQ haplotypes were handled as single units for association and clustering, since linkage in the cohort was strong. Among around 400 genotyped donors of the cohort, an average of approximately 240,000 unique TCR beta nucleotide sequences was sequenced per donor, of which 15% to 20% were non-productive. Paper-wide results and their limitations: Compared with the roughly 700-donor mean, donors in an Asian-associated ancestry cluster had fewer N-insertions in productive TCRs, according to a later genetic analysis. This cohort had only TCR beta chains sequenced, and the lack of alpha or paired-chain data limited which features could be detected. A few of the identified cytomegalovirus-associated TCR beta chains were confirmed in vitro to be specific for cytomegalovirus antigens. The sequencing pipeline was judged likely to have produced a cluster of highly shared sequence variants as a technical artifact. In a later analysis, TCR association rates were found to vary across HLA loci, with the most associated TCRs seen for DRB1 alleles and the fewest for HLA-C alleles. Correlated functional status among segregating V segments might be attributable to linkage disequilibrium, but an unknown experimental factor could not be ruled out. A further reported finding was that TCR beta sequences accurately predicted the HLA-A and HLA-B alleles for most subjects in the first cohort. Most CMV-associated TCR beta chains appeared to be HLA-restricted in a later analysis, and the HLA associations seemed to be driven largely by CMV exposure. Specific HLA alleles were associated with more than 15,000 TCR beta sequences at a false discovery rate of 0.05 in a later analysis. Roughly uniform sequencing depth across donors was assumed in presence/absence analyses, although this assumption may not hold. In the study, roughly 160 TCR beta chains were listed as associated with cytomegalovirus. In both the original and validation cohorts, the classifier was reported to diagnose cytomegalovirus status with high specificity and sensitivity. A later analysis reported that several top co-occurrence clusters appeared linked to parvovirus B19, influenza, CMV and Epstein-Barr virus. The authors suggested that the approach could potentially be extended to other disease states and immunological phenotypes. Because some donors lacked HLA typing at each locus, the association tests relied only on the typed subset. Strong co-occurrence of HLA alleles, especially DR and DQ, made assigning TCR associations to individual alleles difficult. The earlier analysis of 587 of the donors excluded some 15 rarely observed V segments, including chromosome 9 orphons, because counts were too low. Across donors, most TCR sequences were observed very rarely, whereas some public TCRs were present in many individuals. Immune exposure information for the cohort was limited to CMV serostatus. In a later analysis, HLA-associated TCR beta chains showed more clonal expansion and lower generation probabilities than non-associated chains that were equally common. The 87-base-pair reads could not distinguish some IMGT-functional V segments, including TRBV6-2 and TRBV6-3, so those segments were excluded. An earlier analysis of several hundred of the donors showed that most TCR beta V segments appeared in productive rearrangements either about 90% or about 30% of the time, which broadly matched IMGT annotations. In a later genetic analysis, a missense DCLRE1C variant was associated with V-gene and J-gene trimming of TCR beta chains, and the association was replicated in an independent cohort.

Of note for this clone: It has no known antigen specificity. No qualities accompany the bases; no much larger clone lies one base away.

In total, 600 or so healthy bone marrow donors made up the cohort. At the time of sampling, every cohort member was nominally healthy, though immune exposures that went unrecorded were likely present. The donor tested CMV seronegative, placing the donor among the 350 to 400 seronegative members of the cohort. A peripheral blood sample was provided by each donor, and peripheral blood mononuclear cells were used for TCR beta sequencing. The Qiagen DNeasy Blood Extraction Kit was used to extract genomic DNA from the blood cell samples. The method was the immunoSEQ multiplex PCR assay. For the multiplex PCR, a mixture combining 60 forward primers for TCR Vbeta segments and 13 reverse primers for TCR Jbeta segments was used. The CDR3 region of rearranged TCR beta genes was amplified from genomic DNA with a multiplex PCR assay. The Illumina HiSeq System was used to sequence the amplified TCR beta libraries as 87-base-pair reads. In the source study's methods: A later analysis tallied tens of millions of unique TCR beta chains across the 700 or so repertoires, and approximately 12 million of those chains were shared by two or more donors. Raw reads were error-corrected and collapsed into unique sequences by a nearest-neighbor algorithm in which closely related sequences were merged to remove PCR and sequencing errors. V, D and J gene segments were assigned by aligning CDR3 sequences to IMGT reference sequences. For a sequence to be retained, at least a six-nucleotide match to both a V gene segment and a J gene segment was required. Rearrangements were called productive when the CDR3 lacked stop codons and stayed in frame with V and J; all others were non-productive. Following IMGT convention, CDR3 was defined as the stretch from the second conserved V-encoded cysteine to the conserved J-encoded phenylalanine. The earlier analysis of about 500 of the donors excluded sequences that lacked an unambiguous match to a single V gene segment. An earlier analysis of a few hundred of the donors called V segments functional above 56.7% productive rearrangements and segregating when the between-donor standard deviation exceeded 5%. A statistical classification framework was built to diagnose cytomegalovirus status from the catalog of TCR beta chain sequences. In a later analysis, TCR nucleotide sequences were compared against IMGT/GENE-DB human TR gene sequences so that V and J genes could be assigned. Using the TCRdist pipeline, a later analysis assigned CDR3 sequences along with most-parsimonious VDJ recombination scenarios. In a later analysis, every TCR beta chain was defined by the combination of its CDR3 amino acid sequence and its V-gene family, and reads without a unique V-gene family were dropped. As a way to deal with suspected cross-contamination and a sequencing artifact, a later analysis dropped over 550 nucleotide sequences that were highly shared and had low generation probability. In a later analysis, a clonal expansion index for each public chain was calculated from normalized within-repertoire ranks of inferred template counts. Generation probabilities in a later analysis came from a VDJ recombination model fitted to out-of-frame rearrangements, and those results were checked against IGoR. In a later analysis, TCR-TCR, TCR-HLA and TCR-CMV co-occurrence was scored with hypergeometric tests, and a repertoire-size bias correction was applied to TCR pairs. In a later analysis, false discovery rates were estimated by permuting HLA or CMV assignments 20 times. A later analysis grouped co-occurring TCRs with DBSCAN, adding TCRdist sequence similarity when clustering within HLA-allele-positive subsets. Repertoires with fewer than 30,000 or more than 120,000 public chains were left out of co-occurrence clustering, as were five repertoires with anomalous nucleotide sharing. The table was pulled from immuneACCESS by TCRdb, which kept in-frame rearrangements only. Such tables lose some clones; where checked, under half of the loss comes from unresolved V genes, and the rest has no known cause. Clone size and the V and J calls come from that table; the DNA yielded D and trimming. Present in this sample are around 230,000 clones, 75% to 80% of which were seen just once. About 1.7% of the sample lies in the top ten.

Compared with germline, V lacks 6 bases and J lacks 6 bases; bases without a gene match: 7. CDR1 and CDR2 are drawn from the germline V gene: MNHNS, SASEGT. Including the terminal cysteine and phenylalanine, the CDR3 comprises 14 residues. The only DNA kept is the CDR3, 42 bases in frame from the first base. The sequence is built from TRBV6-1 and TRBJ1-5; TRBD1 aligns with 8 central bases. Sequenced material: PBMCs. This receptor was taken from a male donor in good health and CMV-seronegative. CDR3 protein: CASRDGQGVQPQHF. The base sequence is TGTGCCAGCAGGGACGGACAGGGTGTTCAGCCCCAGCATTTT.